Shown below are 2 T cell receptor beta chains from a single sample sequenced in a study of identical twins (dated by TCRdb to between 2015 and 2016). To prepare the library, 5' RACE was applied. TCRdb shows the sequencer as Illumina HiSeq 2000. TCRdb reran the public reads through fastp at Q25 and MiXCR, keeping productive beta chains. Each entry is one CDR3 protein sequence, shown with its most common DNA and genes. The sample table holds 550,000 to 800,000 distinct CDR3 sequences, of which 7% to 7.5% were seen once. Approximately 1.5% of the sample comes from the top ten. These records were also assigned to another study, of yellow fever vaccine responses in identical twins.

The sequenced sample was PBMCs. Source of these receptors: a woman aged 18-29 years in good health.

This clonotype came up many times. The chain's CDR3 is CASSSGLPRTDTQYF. The CDR3 DNA sequence: TGCGCCAGCAGCTCGGGACTACCTCGCACAGATACGCAGTATTTT. This chain uses TRBV5-1 with TRBJ2-3, with 7 bases that match TRBD2. J lost 1 base, V lost 3 bases, and 5 bases had no gene match. CDR3 length: 15 residues. The germline gives CDR1 SGHRS, CDR2 YFSETQ.

This clonotype was seen only a few times. The chain employs TRBV6-5 and TRBJ2-1, with 8 bases that match TRBD2. Germline V lookup: CDR1 MNHEY, CDR2 SVGAGI. With 4 bases clipped from V and 2 bases from J, the junction kept 7 bases outside the gene matches. The CDR3 spans 16 residues. The CDR3 protein is CASSSEPGGAYNEQFF. The CDR3 coding sequence is TGTGCCAGCAGTTCCGAACCGGGGGGGGCCTACAATGAGCAGTTCTTC.